The clone carrying this T cell receptor beta chain was detected a few times. What it recognizes is unknown. This entry comes from a study of cytomegalovirus exposure and HLA in healthy donors. Study context: Earlier results showed 90 million to 120 million unique TCR beta sequences derived from around 170 million T cells. Whole-study findings and limits: No immune exposure information besides CMV serostatus was available. Most CMV-associated TCR beta chains appeared HLA-restricted in a later analysis. CMV antigen specificity of a few CMV-associated chains was confirmed in vitro.

V was pared by 4 bases and J by 2 bases, with 4 bases of the junction left unmatched. The CDR3 sequence is 16 residues long. Both 60 Vbeta primers and 13 Jbeta primers went into the PCR. Generated by immunoSEQ multiplex PCR, the TCRdb table keeps only in-frame clones and is missing some. The data hold about 140,000 clones, with over 65% observed a single time. The TCR sequence derives from a man aged 40-49 years in good health and CMV-seronegative. The genes are TRBV23-1 and TRBJ1-5; 11 bases map to TRBD1. TRBV23-1 is noted as an ORF with a role that remains uncertain. The sequencing input was PBMCs. CDR3 in amino acids: CASSPDRGQGNQPQHF. Written as DNA, the CDR3 is TGCGCCAGCAGTCCGGACAGGGGGCAAGGCAATCAGCCCCAGCATTTT.